Following are 32 T cell receptor beta chains from one sample sequenced in a study of glioma-infiltrating T cells (dated by TCRdb to 2015 to 2016). The sequencer was an Illumina MiSeq. TCR alpha and beta CDR3 regions were amplified with the iRepertoire nested amplicon-rescue multiplex PCR (arm-PCR) platform from RNA. TCRdb reprocessing: public reads trimmed at Q25 with fastp, clones called with MiXCR, in-frame beta chains kept. Rows with one shared CDR3 protein collapse into an entry with the most common genes and DNA. The sample contains about 410,000 distinct CDR3 sequences, less than 50% of them found a single time. The ten largest clonotypes hold more than 10% of the sample. The sequencing input was glioma tissue, nonneoplastic brain tissue, or PBMCs (not recorded which). All receptors come from a human donor with low-grade glioma or glioblastoma, undergoing nonglioma brain surgery, or in good health (not recorded which).

V usage is TRBV18 and J usage is TRBJ2-1; TRBD2 matches at 11 bases. Germline CDR1 reads KGHSH; CDR2 reads LQKENI. The ends lost 3 bases at V and 7 bases at J; junction bases unmatched: 5. The CDR3 is made up of 15 amino acids. Here the CDR3 reads CASSPLAGGGNEQFF. The DNA for the CDR3 is TGTGCCAGCTCACCCCTAGCGGGAGGAGGGAATGAGCAGTTCTTC.

About this clonotype itself: A junction end diverges from the germline sequence, so it may reflect a read error. The chain joins TRBV28 to TRBJ2-1; D call uncertain. The CDR3 consists of 13 residues. Germline V CDR1 and CDR2: MDHEN, SYDVKM. The CDR3 DNA reads TGTGCCAGCTTTTTCCCTATGCTCAATGAGCAGTCCTTC. Translated, it gives CASFFPMLNEQSF.

This clonotype has a count of ten or more. The chain carries TRBV6-1 and TRBJ2-3; 7 bases map to TRBD1. This CDR3 has 15 amino acids. After removal of 6 bases from V and 2 bases from J, the junction contained 8 bases not matched to a gene. The germline gives CDR1 MNHNS, CDR2 SASEGT. CDR3 protein: CASRPTGTDTDTQYF. The CDR3 nucleotides read TGTGCCAGCAGACCGACAGGGACGGACACAGATACGCAGTATTTT.

Regarding this clonotype: A junction end diverges from the germline sequence, so it may reflect a read error. The chain joins TRBV6-1 to TRBJ2-5; D is ambiguous. The germline gives CDR1 MNHNS, CDR2 SASEGT. The CDR3 is made up of 15 amino acids. The CDR3 spells CASSEALTPQETQHF. The CDR3 coding sequence is TGTGCCAGCAGTGAAGCGCTGACTCCCCAAGAGACCCAGCACTTC.

This clonotype has ten or more counts. The DNA for the CDR3 is TGTGCCAGCAGGGGAGGTACTGAAGCTTTCTTT. It encodes CASRGGTEAFF. This chain joins TRBV28 and TRBJ1-1; D gene ambiguous. The CDR3 has 11 residues. V dropped 6 bases and J dropped 5 bases, with 7 bases sitting between them. The germline gives CDR1 MDHEN, CDR2 SYDVKM.

V usage is TRBV28 and J usage is TRBJ1-2; D gene uncertain. The CDR3 has 13 residues. Germline V gene lookup returns CDR1 MDHEN and CDR2 SYDVKM. Trimming left V 8 bases short and J 8 bases short, with 18 bases between. CDR3 region: CASRRQAQWGYTF. As DNA, the CDR3 is TGTGCCAGCCGACGACAAGCCCAGTGGGGCTACACCTTC.

On this clonotype: This may be a read error, as it is one base from a much larger clone. This chain connects TRBV6-5 to TRBJ2-1, with D tentatively TRBD1 (5 bases). This CDR3 comprises 14 residues. Germline CDR1 reads MNHEY; CDR2 reads SVGAGI. V lost 6 bases and J lost 7, with 16 bases in between. In nucleotides, the CDR3 is TGTGCCAGCAGACACGGCCAGGGTGGTAATGAGCAGTTCTTC. Its protein product is CASRHGQGGNEQFF.

This clonotype was found a few times. The chain carries TRBV28 and TRBJ1-5; D is undetermined. Germline V gene sequence: CDR1 MDHEN, CDR2 SYDVKM. CDR3 length: 19 amino acids. Trimming left V 0 bases short and J 5 bases short, with 23 bases between. Written as DNA, the CDR3 is TGTGCCAGCAGTTTATGCGAGGTGGGGAGCGTTCCCATTCATCAGCCCCAGCATTTT. Translation: CASSLCEVGSVPIHQPQHF.

In its sample, this clonotype was seen a few times. The chain employs TRBV7-9 and TRBJ1-1; D gene ambiguous. The V end lost 1 base, the J end lost 6 bases, and 12 bases lay between the germline ends. The CDR3 spans 14 residues. Germline loops: CDR1 SEHNR, CDR2 FQNEAQ (reference sequence). The CDR3 region has the DNA TGTGCCAGCAGCTTAGACCGGTGGCTACCTGAAGCTTTCTTT. Amino acid sequence: CASSLDRWLPEAFF. Together with reference TRBV7-9 and TRBJ1-1, the CDR3 gives the full variable domain: DTGVSQNPRHKITKRGQNVTFRCDPISEHNRLYWYRQTLGQGPEFLTYFQNEAQLEKSRLLSDRFSAERPKGSFSTLEIQRTEQGDSAMYLCASSLDRWLPEAFFGQGTRLTVV.

Turning to this clonotype: One base away lies a much larger clone, so this may be a sequencing read error. This chain joins TRBV27 and TRBJ1-2; D not certain. The CDR3 runs 13 residues. Germline V gene sequence: CDR1 MNHEY, CDR2 SMNVEV (reference sequence). Written as DNA, the CDR3 is TGTGCCAGCAGTTTTGGAGCTAACTATTGCTACACCTTC. Translating it yields CASSFGANYCYTF.

To note about this clonotype: The junction and the germline gene differ at one end; a read error may be behind it. V is TRBV20-1 and J is TRBJ2-3; D perhaps matches TRBD1 (6 bases). This CDR3 contains 12 residues. Germline-derived CDR1 and CDR2 are DFQATT and SNEGSKA (reference sequence). CDR3 loop: CGAPSEGETQYF. As DNA, the CDR3 is TGCGGTGCCCCATCCGAGGGGGAGACGCAGTATTTT.

This clonotype showed up just once. CDR3 in amino acids: CASSAGDDRGELFF. The CDR3 DNA sequence: TGTGCCAGCAGCGCTGGGGACGATCGGGGGGAGCTGTTTTTT. This sequence joins TRBV7-2 and TRBJ2-2; D could derive from TRBD1 or TRBD2 (5 bases each). V was shortened by 5 bases and J by 8 bases, with 15 bases between the two germline ends. The V gene's germline CDR1 is SGHTA and CDR2 FQGNSA. The CDR3 consists of 14 residues.

The chain joins TRBV18 to TRBJ2-7; D unresolved. Germline values: CDR1 KGHSH, CDR2 LQKENI. The CDR3 is 14 residues long. V gave up 4 bases and J gave up 5 bases, with 15 bases separating them. As DNA, the CDR3 is TGTGCCAGCTCACTTCTCAGGAGTGAAAACGAGCAGTACTTC. Translation: CASSLLRSENEQYF. The entire variable domain, with the rest obtained from reference TRBV18 and TRBJ2-7, is as follows: NAGVMQNPRHLVRRRGQEARLRCSPMKGHSHVYWYRQLPEEGLKFMVYLQKENIIDESGMPKERFSAEFPKEGPSILRIQQVVRGDSAAYFCASSLLRSENEQYFGPGTRLTVT.

Details on this clonotype: A single base separates this from a much larger clone, so it may be a read error. This sequence joins TRBV6-2 or TRBV6-3 and TRBJ2-3; D assignment may be TRBD1 or TRBD2 (5 bases each). Germline values: CDR1 MNHEY, CDR2 SVGEGT. The CDR3 loop spans 15 amino acids. The V end lost 7 bases, the J end lost 3 bases, and 17 bases lay between the germline ends. In DNA, the CDR3 is TGTGCCAGCAACCACGCTAGAGGGGCTACAGATACGCAGTATTTT. Translating it yields CASNHARGATDTQYF.

The gene calls are TRBV20-1 and TRBJ2-7; perhaps TRBD2 as D (6 bases). Deletions cut 3 bases from V and 1 base from J, with 16 bases between. Looked up from germline, CDR1 is DFQATT and CDR2 is SNEGSKA (reference sequence). The CDR3 has 15 amino acids. CDR3 sequence reads: CSARVGTGGSYEQYF. Written as DNA, the CDR3 is TGCAGTGCTAGGGTCGGGACTGGAGGGTCCTACGAGCAGTACTTC.

The CDR3 bases are TGTGCCAGCTCAAACACAGGGCGTGATGATACGCAGTATTTT. This gives the protein CASSNTGRDDTQYF. This chain connects TRBV18 to TRBJ2-3, with a weak D call TRBD1 (6 bases). CDR1 is KGHSH and CDR2 is LQKENI in the germline V gene. The CDR3 sequence is 14 residues long. Trimming removed 5 bases from V and 6 bases from J, with 15 bases in between.

With respect to this clonotype: This may come from a read error, since a much larger clone is one base off. The chain couples TRBV7-2 to TRBJ1-2; possible D gene TRBD1, 5 bases. This CDR3 is 15 amino acids long. From germline, CDR1 is SGHTA and CDR2 FQGNSA. The CDR3 DNA is TGTGCCAGCAGCTTCCCATCAGGGTACAGCTATGGCTACGCCTTC. Protein product: CASSFPSGYSYGYAF.

A note on this clonotype: This may come from a read error, since a much larger clone is one base off. This chain uses TRBV27 with TRBJ1-5; D unresolved. The CDR3 has 13 amino acids. From germline, CDR1 is MNHEY and CDR2 SMNVEV (reference sequence). V lost 7 bases, J lost 1 base, and 8 bases lay in between. CDR3 residues: CASIFLSNQPQHF. CDR3 DNA: TGTGCCAGCATTTTTCTGAGCAATCAGCCCCAGCATTTT.

This clonotype was observed a handful of times. The V and J genes are TRBV27 and TRBJ1-3; TRBD1 agrees at 7 bases. With V trimmed by 4 bases and J by 4 bases, 10 bases remained unmatched. The CDR3 length is 16 residues. Germline loops: CDR1 MNHEY, CDR2 SMNVEV (reference sequence). The CDR3 is CASSYRQGDPGNTIYF. The CDR3 region has the DNA TGTGCCAGCAGTTATCGACAGGGAGACCCCGGAAACACCATATATTTT.

The V call is TRBV15, the J call TRBJ1-2, with 7 bases matching TRBD1. Germline loops: CDR1 LNHNV, CDR2 YYDKDF (reference sequence). V lost 5 bases to trimming and J lost 4 bases; unmatched junction nucleotides: 7. This CDR3 contains 14 residues. This CDR3 reads CATSPTGTAYGYTF. The DNA for the CDR3 is TGTGCCACCAGCCCTACCGGGACAGCCTATGGCTACACCTTC.

The chain joins TRBV20-1 to TRBJ2-3; TRBD2 agrees at 15 bases. The V segment lost 4 bases and the J segment 5 bases; nucleotides outside the gene matches: 22. The CDR3 totals 21 residues. Germline loops: CDR1 DFQATT, CDR2 SNEGSKA (reference sequence). The CDR3 nucleotides read TGCAGTGCTATCGCTTCGAGGACTAGCGGGAGGGCAGATTGGGCCAGAGATACGCAGTATTTT. Amino acids: CSAIASRTSGRADWARDTQYF.

Concerning this clonotype: This may stem from a read error, because a much larger clone lies one nucleotide away. The gene calls are TRBV27 and TRBJ1-2; D unclear. CDR3 length equals 15 residues. Germline V CDR1 and CDR2: MNHEY, SMNVEV (reference sequence). The CDR3 reads CASSLFPGLYYGYAF. CDR3 bases: TGTGCCAGCAGTTTATTCCCAGGACTCTATTATGGCTACGCCTTC.

This chain connects TRBV27 to TRBJ2-6; D assignment may be TRBD1 or TRBD2 (5 bases each). V shed 5 bases and J shed 1 base, with 18 bases lying between them. Germline CDR1 MNHEY, CDR2 SMNVEV (reference sequence). The CDR3 covers 18 residues. CDR3 region: CASSERDPWGSGANVLTF. The CDR3 DNA follows: TGTGCCAGCAGTGAAAGGGACCCCTGGGGTTCTGGGGCCAACGTCCTGACTTTC.

As to this clonotype: Just one base apart from a much larger clone, this may be a read error. The V call is TRBV28, the J call TRBJ2-1; 9 bases are shared with TRBD2. Germline CDR1 MDHEN, CDR2 SYDVKM. The CDR3 is 17 amino acids. CDR3 bases: TGTGCCAGCAGTCCGAAGTTAGCGGGAGATGGGTACATTGAGCAGTTCTTC. The encoded protein is CASSPKLAGDGYIEQFF. Supplemented by reference TRBV28 and TRBJ2-1, the full variable domain reads DVKVTQSSRYLVKRTGEKVFLECVQDMDHENMFWYRQDPGLGLRLIYFSYDVKMKEKGDIPEGYSVSREKKERFSLILESASTNQTSMYLCASSPKLAGDGYIEQFFGPGTRLTVL.

Only one count was recorded for this clonotype. The junction does not match germline at one end; this may be a read error. The V gene is TRBV5-5, the J gene TRBJ2-7; a weak D match, TRBD2 (5 bases). Germline loops: CDR1 SGHKS, CDR2 YYEKEE (reference sequence). The CDR3 has 13 amino acids. CDR3 amino acids: CASWGEGSYEQYF. The CDR3 DNA follows: TGCGCCAGCTGGGGAGAAGGCTCCTACGAGCAGTACTTC. Using reference TRBV5-5 and TRBJ2-7 for the parts outside the CDR3, the full variable domain is DAGVTQSPTHLIKTRGQQVTLRCSPISGHKSVSWYQQVLGQGPQFIFQYYEKEERGRGNFPDRFSARQFPNYSSELNVNALLLGDSALYLCASWGEGSYEQYFGPGTRLTVT.

This clonotype was recorded many times. The CDR3 DNA reads as TGTGCCAGCAGTGAAATCAGTGGGAGTAGCACAGATACGCAGTATTTT. It translates to CASSEISGSSTDTQYF. The genes are TRBV6-1 and TRBJ2-3; TRBD2 is a possible D gene (5 bases). Germline V gives CDR1 MNHNS, CDR2 SASEGT. This CDR3 is 16 amino acids long. V gave up 2 bases and J gave up 0 bases, with 12 bases separating them.

This clonotype was observed a few times. This may be a read error: a much more frequent sequence differs by one nucleotide. As the CDR3 is not closed by the conserved phenylalanine or tryptophan, this likely results from a read error. The rearrangement joins TRBV20-1 to TRBJ2-7, with 10 nucleotides matching TRBD2. In germline, CDR1 is DFQATT, CDR2 SNEGSKA (reference sequence). The CDR3 runs 19 residues. Trimming cost V 0 bases and J 2 bases; bases outside gene matches: 16. CDR3 coding DNA: TGCAGTGCTAGAGACCACTCAGCGAGCGGGAGGGCCTACACCTACGAGCAGTACTCC. It is translated as CSARDHSASGRAYTYEQYS.

This clonotype was recorded at least ten times. V is TRBV7-2 and J is TRBJ2-7; D might be TRBD2 (7 bases). This CDR3 contains 13 residues. The germline CDR1 and CDR2 sequences are SGHTA and FQGNSA. V was cut by 4 bases and J by 6 bases, with 13 bases left in between. CDR3 in amino acids: CASSYGGLGEQYF. CDR3 DNA: TGTGCCAGCAGCTACGGGGGGCTGGGCGAGCAGTACTTC.

Comment on this clonotype: This sequence may be a read error, since a much larger clone differs from it by one base. V is TRBV28 and J is TRBJ1-2, with D hard to call. The CDR3 length is 16 residues. Germline assignment: CDR1 MDHEN and CDR2 SYDVKM. CDR3 nucleotide sequence: TGTGCCAGCAGTTTATTCGTGACTCTTGCTAACTATGGCTGCACCTTC. Amino acid sequence: CASSLFVTLANYGCTF.

CDR3: CASSFGQGDSTEAFF. The CDR3 region has the DNA TGTGCCAGCAGTTTCGGTCAGGGGGATTCCACTGAAGCTTTCTTT. The chain uses TRBV28 and TRBJ1-1, with 7 bases fitting TRBD1. The V segment lost 3 bases and the J segment 4 bases; nucleotides outside the gene matches: 8. The CDR3 is 15 amino acids. The V gene's germline CDR1 is MDHEN and CDR2 SYDVKM.

This clonotype was recorded a few times. The rearrangement joins TRBV20-1 to TRBJ2-7; unclear D gene. Germline assignment: CDR1 DFQATT and CDR2 SNEGSKA (reference sequence). The V end lost 3 bases, the J end lost 3 bases, and 21 bases lay between the germline ends. This CDR3 is 16 amino acids long. The CDR3 region has the DNA TGCAGTGCTAGGGGCCCGGGCAGGCACTTAGTCTACGAGCAGTACTTC. Residues: CSARGPGRHLVYEQYF.

This clonotype was counted only a few times. The V call is TRBV19, the J call TRBJ1-1, with 10 bases fitting TRBD1. Germline trimming cut 7 bases from V and 2 bases from J; bases unmatched to any gene: 13. Per germline, CDR1 LNHDA and CDR2 SQIVND (reference sequence). The CDR3 runs to 17 residues. The CDR3 reads CASNPTRDRGTNTEAFF. CDR3 DNA sequence: TGTGCCAGTAACCCAACTAGGGACAGGGGAACTAACACTGAAGCTTTCTTT.